The clone carrying this TCR beta chain was recorded only once. Its antigen is still unknown. The record originates from a study of shared clonotypes between healthy human individuals. The wider study: The donors, two women and a few men, were aged 18 to 49.

Cells designated naive CD8 were CD45RO-negative and were positively selected for CCR7, with terminally differentiated effector memory CD45RA+ cells excluded. Recent vaccinations or acute infections were absent in the healthy HIV-negative adult donors. Evenly divided among several immunoSEQ plates was the genomic DNA of each subset. Using immunoSEQ multiplex PCR, the repertoire was profiled, and TCRdb retains in-frame clones only, with some absent. The sample has roughly 850,000 clones, around 96% seen once. Whole-study results and caveats: Memory subsets had estimated richness that was generally smaller than that of naive subsets.

The CDR3 length is 14 residues. Trimming pared 6 bases from V and 0 bases from J, leaving 9 bases between. Germline V lookup: CDR1 WSHSY, CDR2 SAAADI. The V gene is TRBV10-2, the J gene TRBJ1-3; D uncertain. The sequenced sample consisted of naive CD8+ T cells sorted from blood. This TCR derives from a man aged 25 to 45 in good health. The CDR3 protein is CASSPPGSGNTIYF. CDR3 coding DNA: TGCGCCAGCAGCCCCCCGGGCTCTGGAAACACCATATATTTT.